The clone carrying this TCR beta chain appeared many times. Building of the TCR beta libraries involved iRepertoire HTBI primers and Arm-PCR of CDR3 regions. Under the authors' procedure: Looking across samples, the authors found 55 to 70 TRBV and some 13 TRBJ segments. Using its own MiXCR run on the multiplex PCR reads, TCRdb lists one record per CDR3 protein. The V and J calls shown here were made by TCRdb, not taken from the authors' results. This table has about 540,000 distinct CDR3 sequences, roughly 13% appearing once. These data originate in a study of regulatory T cells in long-lasting Graves disease. About the study: Under 3 months of antithyroid drugs had been taken by newly diagnosed Graves' patients.

Trimming took 5 bases from V and 0 from J, leaving 12 bases between them. This CDR3 contains 15 residues. Germline values: CDR1 SGHAT, CDR2 FQNNGV. The time point: newly diagnosed GD, antithyroid drugs for less than 3 months. Isolated PBMC RNA provided the starting material for the TCR library. These records were also assigned to another study, of T cells in Graves' hyperthyroidism and ophthalmopathy. That report notes: Among the patients, aged 18 to 65, hyperthyroidism was newly diagnosed and had lasted under 2 months. Ophthalmopathy, which appeared later, was predicted by the model a median about 6 months before onset.

This chain joins TRBV11-2 and TRBJ2-3; D is uncertain. This TCR derives from a man in his thirties or forties with Graves disease. The sample in question was peripheral blood mononuclear cells (PBMCs), obtained at new diagnosis, from a patient treated with antithyroid drugs. CDR3 residues: CASSLNPTSTDTQYF. For the CDR3, the DNA is TGTGCCAGCAGCCTAAACCCTACTAGCACAGATACGCAGTATTTT.